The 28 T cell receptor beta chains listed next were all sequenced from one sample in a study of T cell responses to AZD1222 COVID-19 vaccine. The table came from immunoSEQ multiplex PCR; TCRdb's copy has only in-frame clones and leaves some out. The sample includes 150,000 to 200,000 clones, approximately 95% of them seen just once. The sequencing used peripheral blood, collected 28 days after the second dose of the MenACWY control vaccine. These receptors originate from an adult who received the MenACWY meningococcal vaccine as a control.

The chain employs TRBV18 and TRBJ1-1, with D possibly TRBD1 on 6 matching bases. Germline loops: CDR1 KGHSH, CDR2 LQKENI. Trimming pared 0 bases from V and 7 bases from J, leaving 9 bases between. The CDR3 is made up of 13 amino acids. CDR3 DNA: TGTGCCAGCTCACCACCCGGGACAAATGAAGCTTTCTTT. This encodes CASSPPGTNEAFF.

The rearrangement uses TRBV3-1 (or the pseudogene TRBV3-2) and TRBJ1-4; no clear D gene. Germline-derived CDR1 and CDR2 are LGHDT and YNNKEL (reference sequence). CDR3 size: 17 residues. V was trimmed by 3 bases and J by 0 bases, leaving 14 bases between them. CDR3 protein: CASSHSGRRATNEKLFF. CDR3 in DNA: TGTGCCAGCAGCCATTCCGGCCGAAGGGCAACTAATGAAAAACTGTTTTTT.

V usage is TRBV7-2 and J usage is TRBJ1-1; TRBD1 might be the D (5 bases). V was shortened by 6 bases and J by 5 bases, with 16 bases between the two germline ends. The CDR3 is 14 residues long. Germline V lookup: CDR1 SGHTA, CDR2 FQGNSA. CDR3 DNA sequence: TGTGCCAGCAGGGCTCTGGGACCGGTGACTGAAGCTTTCTTT. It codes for CASRALGPVTEAFF.

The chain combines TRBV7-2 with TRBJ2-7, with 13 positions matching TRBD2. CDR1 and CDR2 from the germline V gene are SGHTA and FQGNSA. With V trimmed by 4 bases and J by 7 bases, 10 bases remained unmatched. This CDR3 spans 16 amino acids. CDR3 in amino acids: CASSSNPGLAGREQYF. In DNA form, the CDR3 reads TGTGCCAGCAGCTCAAATCCGGGACTAGCGGGGAGAGAGCAGTACTTC.

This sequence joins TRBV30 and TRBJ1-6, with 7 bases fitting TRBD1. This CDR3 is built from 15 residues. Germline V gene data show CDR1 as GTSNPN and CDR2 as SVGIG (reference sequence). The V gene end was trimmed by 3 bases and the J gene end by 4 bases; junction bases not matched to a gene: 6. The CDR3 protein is CAWRGQSTYNSPLHF. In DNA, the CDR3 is TGTGCCTGGAGGGGACAGAGTACATATAATTCACCCCTCCACTTT.

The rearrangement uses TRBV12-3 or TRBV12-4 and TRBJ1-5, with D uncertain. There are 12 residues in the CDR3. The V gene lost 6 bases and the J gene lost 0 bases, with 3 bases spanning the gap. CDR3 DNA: TGTGCCAGCAGGGTTAGCAATCAGCCCCAGCATTTT. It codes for CASRVSNQPQHF.

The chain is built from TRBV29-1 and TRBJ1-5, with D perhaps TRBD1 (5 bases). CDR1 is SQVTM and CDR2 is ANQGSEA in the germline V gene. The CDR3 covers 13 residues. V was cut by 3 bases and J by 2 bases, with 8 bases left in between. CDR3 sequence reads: CSVEQGGNQPQHF. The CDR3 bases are TGCAGCGTTGAGCAGGGTGGCAATCAGCCCCAGCATTTT. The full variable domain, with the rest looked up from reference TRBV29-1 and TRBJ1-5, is SAVISQKPSRDICQRGTSLTIQCQVDSQVTMMFWYRQQPGQSLTLIATANQGSEATYESGFVIDKFPISRPNLTFSTLTVSNMSPEDSSIYLCSVEQGGNQPQHFGDGTRLSIL.

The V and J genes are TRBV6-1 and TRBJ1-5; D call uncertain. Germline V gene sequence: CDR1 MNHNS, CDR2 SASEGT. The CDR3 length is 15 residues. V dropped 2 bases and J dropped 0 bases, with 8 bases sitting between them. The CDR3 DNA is TGTGCCAGCAGTGAACTAGCGGGTAGCAATCAGCCCCAGCATTTT. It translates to CASSELAGSNQPQHF.

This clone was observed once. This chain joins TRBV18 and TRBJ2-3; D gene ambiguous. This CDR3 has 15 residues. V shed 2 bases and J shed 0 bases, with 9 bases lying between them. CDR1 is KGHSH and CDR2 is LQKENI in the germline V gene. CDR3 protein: CASSPSTGSTDTQYF. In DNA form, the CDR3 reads TGTGCCAGCTCACCAAGCACTGGTAGCACAGATACGCAGTATTTT.

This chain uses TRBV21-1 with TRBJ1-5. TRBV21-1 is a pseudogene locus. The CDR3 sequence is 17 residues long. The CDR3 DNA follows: TGTGCCAGGGGGGAACAGAAGATGGAGCTTAGCAATCAGCCCCAGCATTTT. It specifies CARGEQKMELSNQPQHF.

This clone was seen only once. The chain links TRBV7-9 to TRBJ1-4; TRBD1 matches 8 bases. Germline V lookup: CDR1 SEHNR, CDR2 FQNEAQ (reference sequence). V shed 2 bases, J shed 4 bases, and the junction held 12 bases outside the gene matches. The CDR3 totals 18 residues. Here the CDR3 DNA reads TGTGCCAGCAGCTTATCAGGGGGCGAATTTGCCTATAATGAAAAACTGTTTTTT. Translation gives CASSLSGGEFAYNEKLFF. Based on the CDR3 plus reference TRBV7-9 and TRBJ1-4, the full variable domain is DTGVSQNPRHKITKRGQNVTFRCDPISEHNRLYWYRQTLGQGPEFLTYFQNEAQLEKSRLLSDRFSAERPKGSFSTLEIQRTEQGDSAMYLCASSLSGGEFAYNEKLFFGSGTQLSVL.

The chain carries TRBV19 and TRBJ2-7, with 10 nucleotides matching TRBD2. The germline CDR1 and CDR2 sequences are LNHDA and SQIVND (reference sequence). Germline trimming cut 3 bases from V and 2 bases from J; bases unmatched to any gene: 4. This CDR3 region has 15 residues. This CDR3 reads CASSMRTSGTYEQYF. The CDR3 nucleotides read TGTGCCAGTAGTATGCGGACTAGCGGCACCTACGAGCAGTACTTC.

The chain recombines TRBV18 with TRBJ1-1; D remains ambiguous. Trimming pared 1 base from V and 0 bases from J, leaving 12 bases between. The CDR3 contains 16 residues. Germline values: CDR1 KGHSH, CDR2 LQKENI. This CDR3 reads CASSPQVGQVNTEAFF. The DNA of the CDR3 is TGTGCCAGCTCACCACAGGTTGGCCAGGTGAACACTGAAGCTTTCTTT. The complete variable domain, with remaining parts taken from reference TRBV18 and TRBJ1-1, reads NAGVMQNPRHLVRRRGQEARLRCSPMKGHSHVYWYRQLPEEGLKFMVYLQKENIIDESGMPKERFSAEFPKEGPSILRIQQVVRGDSAAYFCASSPQVGQVNTEAFFGQGTRLTVV.

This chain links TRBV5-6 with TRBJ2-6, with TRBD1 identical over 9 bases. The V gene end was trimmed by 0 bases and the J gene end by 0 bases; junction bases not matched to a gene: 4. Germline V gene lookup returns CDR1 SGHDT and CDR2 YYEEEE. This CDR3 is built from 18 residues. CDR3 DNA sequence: TGTGCCAGCAGCTTGGCCGGGACAGGGAGCTCTGGGGCCAACGTCCTGACTTTC. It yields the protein CASSLAGTGSSGANVLTF.

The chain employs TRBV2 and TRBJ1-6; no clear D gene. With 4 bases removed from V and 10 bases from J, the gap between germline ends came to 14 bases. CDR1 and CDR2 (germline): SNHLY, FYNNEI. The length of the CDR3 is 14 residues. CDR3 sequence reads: CASSVGSLMSPLHF. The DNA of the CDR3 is TGTGCCAGCAGTGTTGGCAGCTTAATGTCACCCCTCCACTTT.

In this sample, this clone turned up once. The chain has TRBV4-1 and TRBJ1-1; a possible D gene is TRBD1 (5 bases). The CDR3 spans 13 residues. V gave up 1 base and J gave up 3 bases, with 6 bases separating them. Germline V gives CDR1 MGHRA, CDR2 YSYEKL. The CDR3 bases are TGCGCCAGCAGCCAAGGCAGGGACACTGAAGCTTTCTTT. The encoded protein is CASSQGRDTEAFF.

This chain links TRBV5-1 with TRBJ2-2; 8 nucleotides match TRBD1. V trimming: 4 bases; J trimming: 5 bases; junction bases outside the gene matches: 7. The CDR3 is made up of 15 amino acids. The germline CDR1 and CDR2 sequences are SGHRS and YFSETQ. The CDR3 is CASSPQGAQTGELFF. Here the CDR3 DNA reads TGCGCCAGCAGCCCGCAGGGGGCGCAGACCGGGGAGCTGTTTTTT. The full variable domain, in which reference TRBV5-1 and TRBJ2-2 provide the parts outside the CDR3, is KAGVTQTPRYLIKTRGQQVTLSCSPISGHRSVSWYQQTPGQGLQFLFEYFSETQRNKGNFPGRFSGRQFSNSRSEMNVSTLELGDSALYLCASSPQGAQTGELFFGEGSRLTVL.

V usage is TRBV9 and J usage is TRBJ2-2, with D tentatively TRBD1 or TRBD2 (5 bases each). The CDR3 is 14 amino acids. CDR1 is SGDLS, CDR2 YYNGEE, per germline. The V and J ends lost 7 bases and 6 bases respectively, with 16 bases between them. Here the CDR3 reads CASGTVNLPGELFF. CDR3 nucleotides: TGTGCCAGCGGGACCGTAAATCTTCCCGGGGAGCTGTTTTTT.

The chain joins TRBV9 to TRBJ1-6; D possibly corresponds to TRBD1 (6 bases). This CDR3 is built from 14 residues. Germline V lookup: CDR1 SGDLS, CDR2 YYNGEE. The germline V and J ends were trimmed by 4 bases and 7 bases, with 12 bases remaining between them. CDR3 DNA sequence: TGTGCCAGCAGCCCCCGGACAGTAAATTCACCCCTCCACTTT. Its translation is CASSPRTVNSPLHF.

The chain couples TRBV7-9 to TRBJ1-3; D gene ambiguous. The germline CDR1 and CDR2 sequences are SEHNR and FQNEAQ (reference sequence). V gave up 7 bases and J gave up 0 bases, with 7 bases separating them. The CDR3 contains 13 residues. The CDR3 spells CASIPGSGNTIYF. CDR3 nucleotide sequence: TGTGCCAGCATCCCCGGCTCTGGAAACACCATATATTTT.

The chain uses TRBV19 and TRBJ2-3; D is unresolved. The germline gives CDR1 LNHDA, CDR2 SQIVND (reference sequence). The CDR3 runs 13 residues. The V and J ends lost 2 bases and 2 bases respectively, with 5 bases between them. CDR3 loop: CASSIKNTDTQYF. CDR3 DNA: TGTGCCAGTAGTATAAAGAACACAGATACGCAGTATTTT.

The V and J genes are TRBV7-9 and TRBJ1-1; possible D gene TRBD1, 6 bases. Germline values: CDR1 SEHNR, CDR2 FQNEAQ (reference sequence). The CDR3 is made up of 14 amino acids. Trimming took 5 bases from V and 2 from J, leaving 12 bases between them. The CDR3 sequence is CASSPQGTNTEAFF. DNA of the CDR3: TGTGCCAGCAGCCCACAGGGTACAAACACTGAAGCTTTCTTT.

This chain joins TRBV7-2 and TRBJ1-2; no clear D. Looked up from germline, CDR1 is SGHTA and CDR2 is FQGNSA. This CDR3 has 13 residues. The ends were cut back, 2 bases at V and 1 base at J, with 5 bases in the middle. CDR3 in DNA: TGTGCCAGCAGCTTACAAAGTAACTATGGCTACACCTTC. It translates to CASSLQSNYGYTF.

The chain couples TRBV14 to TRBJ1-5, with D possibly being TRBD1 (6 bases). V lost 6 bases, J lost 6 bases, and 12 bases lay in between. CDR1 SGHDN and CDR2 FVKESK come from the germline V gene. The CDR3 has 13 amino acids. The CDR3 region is CASSRLQGQPQHF. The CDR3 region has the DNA TGTGCCAGCAGTCGTCTACAGGGTCAGCCCCAGCATTTT. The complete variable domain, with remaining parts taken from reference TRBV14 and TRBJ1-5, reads EAGVTQFPSHSVIEKGQTVTLRCDPISGHDNLYWYRRVMGKEIKFLLHFVKESKQDESGMPNNRFLAERTGGTYSTLKVQPAELEDSGVYFCASSRLQGQPQHFGDGTRLSIL.

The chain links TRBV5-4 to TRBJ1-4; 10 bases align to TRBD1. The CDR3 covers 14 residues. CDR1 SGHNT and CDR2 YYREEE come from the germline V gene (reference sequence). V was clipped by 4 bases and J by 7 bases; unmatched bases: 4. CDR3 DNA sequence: TGTGCCAGCAGCCCGACAGGGGGCGGTGAAAAACTGTTTTTT. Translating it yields CASSPTGGGEKLFF.

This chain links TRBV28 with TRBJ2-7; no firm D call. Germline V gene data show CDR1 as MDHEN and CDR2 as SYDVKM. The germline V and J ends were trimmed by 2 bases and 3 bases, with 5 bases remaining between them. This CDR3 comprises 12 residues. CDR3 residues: CASSLSNYEQYF. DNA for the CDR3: TGTGCCAGCAGTTTAAGCAACTACGAGCAGTACTTC.

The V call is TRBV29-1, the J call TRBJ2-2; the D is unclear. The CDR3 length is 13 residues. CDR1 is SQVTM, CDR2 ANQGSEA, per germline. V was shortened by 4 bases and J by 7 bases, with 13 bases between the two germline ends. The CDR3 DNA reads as TGCAGCGTTGGGACGTCTCTGTACGGGGAGCTGTTTTTT. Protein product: CSVGTSLYGELFF.

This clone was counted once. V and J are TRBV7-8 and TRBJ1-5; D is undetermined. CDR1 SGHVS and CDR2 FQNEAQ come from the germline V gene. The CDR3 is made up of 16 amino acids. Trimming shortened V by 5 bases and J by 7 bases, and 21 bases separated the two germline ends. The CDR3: CASSPAVMKTGQPQHF. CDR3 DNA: TGTGCCAGCAGCCCCGCGGTTATGAAAACGGGGCAGCCCCAGCATTTT.